These 8 T cell receptor beta chains came from one sample sequenced in a study of blood T cell repertoires in COVID-19 (dated by TCRdb to 2019 to 2021). Library construction relied on the immunoSEQ multiplex PCR assay. Not all clones reach the TCRdb copy of this immuneACCESS table, which keeps in-frame sequences only. Checked studies attribute under half of the gap to unresolved V genes and leave the rest unexplained. The sample table shows approximately 120,000 clones, and roughly 80% are seen once. More than 9% of the sample is held by the ten biggest clonotypes. The sample was peripheral blood. These receptors originate from a human donor in a cohort sampled during active COVID-19.

The chain is built from TRBV7-2 and TRBJ2-7; D might be TRBD1 (5 bases). The CDR3 totals 15 residues. Germline CDR1 is SGHTA and CDR2 is FQGNSA. V shed 5 bases and J shed 4 bases, with 18 bases lying between them. CDR3 sequence reads: CASSQTPDNIYEQYF. The CDR3 DNA follows: TGTGCCAGCAGCCAAACTCCGGACAACATATACGAGCAGTACTTC.

The V and J genes are TRBV19 and TRBJ2-1, with TRBD1 matching over 10 bases. Trimming cost V 4 bases and J 1 base; bases outside gene matches: 1. Germline V gene data show CDR1 as LNHDA and CDR2 as SQIVND (reference sequence). The CDR3 is 15 amino acids. This chain's CDR3 is CASSRTGGSYNEQFF. The CDR3 nucleotides are TGTGCCAGTAGTAGGACAGGGGGATCCTACAATGAGCAGTTCTTC. Drawing the rest from reference TRBV19 and TRBJ2-1, the complete variable domain is DGGITQSPKYLFRKEGQNVTLSCEQNLNHDAMYWYRQDPGQGLRLIYYSQIVNDFQKGDIAEGYSVSREKKESFPLTVTSAQKNPTAFYLCASSRTGGSYNEQFFGPGTRLTVL.

This sequence joins TRBV6-4 and TRBJ2-1, with TRBD2 identical over 13 bases. Germline V lookup: CDR1 MRHNA, CDR2 SNTAGT. V was clipped by 6 bases and J by 6 bases; unmatched bases: 8. This CDR3 comprises 16 residues. CDR3 in amino acids: CASSPGLAGLGNEQFF. The DNA of the CDR3 is TGTGCCAGCAGCCCGGGACTAGCGGGATTGGGCAATGAGCAGTTCTTC.

The sample holds one count of this clone. The chain combines TRBV6-6 with TRBJ1-1; D uncertain. Trimming pared 9 bases from V and 5 bases from J, leaving 10 bases between. CDR3 length: 11 residues. CDR1 and CDR2 from the germline V gene are MNHNY and SVGAGI (reference sequence). The CDR3 DNA is TGTGCCAGTCAAACGGGAACTGAAGCTTTCTTT. Its protein is CASQTGTEAFF.

This clone came up a few times. The V call is TRBV7-2, the J call TRBJ1-2, with D unresolved. Germline V gives CDR1 SGHTA, CDR2 FQGNSA. The CDR3 spans 14 residues. Trimming removed 1 base from V and 7 bases from J, with 13 bases in between. CDR3: CASSLGVIERGYTF. CDR3 nucleotide sequence: TGTGCCAGCAGCTTAGGGGTGATTGAGCGTGGCTACACCTTC.

The V call is TRBV30, the J call TRBJ1-5; D is unclear. The CDR3 totals 15 residues. CDR1 and CDR2 from the germline V gene are GTSNPN and SVGIG (reference sequence). V was trimmed by 2 bases and J by 2 bases, leaving 13 bases between them. The CDR3 bases are TGTGCCTGGAGTCACCCGAGTCTTGGCAATCAGCCCCAGCATTTT. As protein: CAWSHPSLGNQPQHF.

In its sample, this clone ranks as medium-sized. The V and J genes are TRBV9 and TRBJ1-6, with D unresolved. With 6 bases removed from V and 5 bases from J, the gap between germline ends came to 15 bases. From germline, CDR1 is SGDLS and CDR2 YYNGEE. This CDR3 has 15 residues. The CDR3 loop is CASKAGLADNSPLHF. The CDR3 coding sequence is TGTGCCAGCAAAGCGGGATTGGCGGATAATTCACCCCTCCACTTT.

The chain has TRBV9 and TRBJ2-2; D might be TRBD2 (5 bases). V lost 4 bases and J lost 5, with 18 bases in between. The CDR3 consists of 16 residues. The germline V gene has CDR1 SGDLS and CDR2 YYNGEE. CDR3: CASSPSSVPGTGELFF. The CDR3 DNA sequence: TGTGCCAGCAGCCCTAGCTCGGTTCCTGGAACCGGGGAGCTGTTTTTT.